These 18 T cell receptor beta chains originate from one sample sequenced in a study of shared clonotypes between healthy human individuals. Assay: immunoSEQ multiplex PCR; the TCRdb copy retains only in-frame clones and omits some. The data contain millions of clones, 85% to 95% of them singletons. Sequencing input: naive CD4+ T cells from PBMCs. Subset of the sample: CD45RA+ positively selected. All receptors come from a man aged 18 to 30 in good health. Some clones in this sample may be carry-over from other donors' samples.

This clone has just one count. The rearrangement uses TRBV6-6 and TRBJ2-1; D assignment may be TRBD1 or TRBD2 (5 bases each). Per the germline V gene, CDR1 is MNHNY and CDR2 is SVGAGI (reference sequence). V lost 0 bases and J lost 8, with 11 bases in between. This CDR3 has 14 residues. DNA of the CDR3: TGTGCCAGCAGTTACTCCGACGGGGCGGATGAGCAGTTCTTC. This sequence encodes CASSYSDGADEQFF.

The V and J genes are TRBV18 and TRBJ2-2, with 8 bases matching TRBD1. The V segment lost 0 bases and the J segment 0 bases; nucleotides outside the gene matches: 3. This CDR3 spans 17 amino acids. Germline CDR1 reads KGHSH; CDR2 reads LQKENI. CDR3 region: CASSPPGTGSNTGELFF. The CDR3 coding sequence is TGTGCCAGCTCACCACCGGGGACAGGCTCGAACACCGGGGAGCTGTTTTTT.

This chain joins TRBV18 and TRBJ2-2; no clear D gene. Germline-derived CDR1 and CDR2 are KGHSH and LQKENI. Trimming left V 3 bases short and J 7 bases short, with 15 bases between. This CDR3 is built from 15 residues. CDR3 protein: CASSPDRPSGGELFF. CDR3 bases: TGTGCCAGCTCACCGGACCGCCCCTCGGGCGGGGAGCTGTTTTTT.

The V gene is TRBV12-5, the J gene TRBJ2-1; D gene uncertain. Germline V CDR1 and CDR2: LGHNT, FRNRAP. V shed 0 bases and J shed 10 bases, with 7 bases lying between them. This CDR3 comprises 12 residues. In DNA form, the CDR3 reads TGTGCTAGTGGTTTGGTACGATGGGAGCAGTTCTTC. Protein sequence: CASGLVRWEQFF.

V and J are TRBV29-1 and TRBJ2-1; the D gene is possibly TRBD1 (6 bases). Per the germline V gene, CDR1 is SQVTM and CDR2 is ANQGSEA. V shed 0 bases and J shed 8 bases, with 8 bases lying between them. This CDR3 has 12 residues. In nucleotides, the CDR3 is TGCAGCGTTGAAGAGGGGGCGTATGAGCAGTTCTTC. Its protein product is CSVEEGAYEQFF.

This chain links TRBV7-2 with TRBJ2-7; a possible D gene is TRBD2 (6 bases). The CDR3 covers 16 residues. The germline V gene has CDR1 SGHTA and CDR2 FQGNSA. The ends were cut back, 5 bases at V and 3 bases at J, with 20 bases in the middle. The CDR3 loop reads CASSLEPGTAIYEQYF. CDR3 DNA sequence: TGTGCCAGCAGCCTAGAGCCCGGGACTGCTATCTACGAGCAGTACTTC.

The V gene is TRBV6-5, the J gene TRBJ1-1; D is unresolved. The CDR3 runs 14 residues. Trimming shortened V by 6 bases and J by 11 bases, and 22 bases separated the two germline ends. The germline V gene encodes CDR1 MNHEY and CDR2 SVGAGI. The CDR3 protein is CASSPRPGESGAFF. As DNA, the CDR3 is TGTGCCAGCAGCCCTCGACCGGGCGAGAGCGGGGCTTTCTTT.

In nucleotides, the CDR3 is TGTGCCAGCAGCGTCACCACGGGACGGTTTTATCCAGGGGCCTCTGGAAACACCATATATTTT. The encoded protein is CASSVTTGRFYPGASGNTIYF. The rearrangement joins TRBV9 to TRBJ1-3, with D possibly being TRBD1 (6 bases). The V gene's germline CDR1 is SGDLS and CDR2 YYNGEE. The V and J ends lost 2 bases and 0 bases respectively, with 27 bases between them. This CDR3 is built from 21 residues.

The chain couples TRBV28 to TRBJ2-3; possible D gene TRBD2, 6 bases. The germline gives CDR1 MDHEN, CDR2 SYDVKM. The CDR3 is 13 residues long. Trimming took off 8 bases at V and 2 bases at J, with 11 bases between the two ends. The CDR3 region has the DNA TGTGCCAGCGGGACTTCGAACACAGATACGCAGTATTTT. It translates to CASGTSNTDTQYF.

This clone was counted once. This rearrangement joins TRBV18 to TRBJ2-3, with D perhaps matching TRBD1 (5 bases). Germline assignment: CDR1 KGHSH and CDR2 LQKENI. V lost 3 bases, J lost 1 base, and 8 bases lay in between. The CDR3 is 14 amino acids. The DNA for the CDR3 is TGTGCCAGCTCACCGGACAAAGGCACAGATACGCAGTATTTT. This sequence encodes CASSPDKGTDTQYF.

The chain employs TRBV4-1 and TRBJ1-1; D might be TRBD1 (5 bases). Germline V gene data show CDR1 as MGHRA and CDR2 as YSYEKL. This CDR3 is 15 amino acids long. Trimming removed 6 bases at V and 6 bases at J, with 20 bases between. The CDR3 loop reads CASRPVRGKMAEAFF. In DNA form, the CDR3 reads TGCGCCAGCAGACCGGTGCGGGGGAAGATGGCTGAAGCTTTCTTT.

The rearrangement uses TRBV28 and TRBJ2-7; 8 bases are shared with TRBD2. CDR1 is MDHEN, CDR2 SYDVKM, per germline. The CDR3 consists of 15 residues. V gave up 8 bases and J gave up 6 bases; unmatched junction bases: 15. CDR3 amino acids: CASDNSGEGTGEQYF. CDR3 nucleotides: TGTGCCAGCGATAATAGCGGGGAGGGTACCGGCGAGCAGTACTTC. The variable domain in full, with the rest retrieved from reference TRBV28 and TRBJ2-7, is DVKVTQSSRYLVKRTGEKVFLECVQDMDHENMFWYRQDPGLGLRLIYFSYDVKMKEKGDIPEGYSVSREKKERFSLILESASTNQTSMYLCASDNSGEGTGEQYFGPGTRLTVT.

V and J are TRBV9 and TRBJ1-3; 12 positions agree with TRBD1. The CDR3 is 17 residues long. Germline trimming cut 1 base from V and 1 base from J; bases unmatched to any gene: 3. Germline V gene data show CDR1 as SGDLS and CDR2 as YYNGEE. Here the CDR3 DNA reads TGTGCCAGCAGCGTACCGGGACAGGGGGCGTCTGGAAACACCATATATTTT. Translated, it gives CASSVPGQGASGNTIYF. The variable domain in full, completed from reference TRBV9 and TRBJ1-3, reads DSGVTQTPKHLITATGQRVTLRCSPRSGDLSVYWYQQSLDQGLQFLIQYYNGEERAKGNILERFSAQQFPDLHSELNLSSLELGDSALYFCASSVPGQGASGNTIYFGEGSWLTVV.

The CDR3 sequence is CASSLESAGGHEQYF. The CDR3 DNA sequence: TGTGCCAGCAGCTTAGAATCTGCGGGAGGCCACGAGCAGTACTTC. This chain joins TRBV7-2 and TRBJ2-7; the match to TRBD2 covers 8 bases. CDR1 is SGHTA and CDR2 is FQGNSA in the germline V gene. CDR3 length: 15 residues. V lost 1 base, J lost 5 bases, and 7 bases stayed unmatched.

The CDR3 reads CASSPLPGQGSYEQYF. Written as DNA, the CDR3 is TGCGCCAGCAGCCCACTCCCGGGACAGGGCTCCTACGAGCAGTACTTC. V gene TRBV4-1 combines with J gene TRBJ2-7; 9 bases align to TRBD1. This CDR3 region has 16 residues. Germline V gene data show CDR1 as MGHRA and CDR2 as YSYEKL. The J segment lost 0 bases and the V segment lost 4 bases, leaving 7 bases of the junction unmatched.

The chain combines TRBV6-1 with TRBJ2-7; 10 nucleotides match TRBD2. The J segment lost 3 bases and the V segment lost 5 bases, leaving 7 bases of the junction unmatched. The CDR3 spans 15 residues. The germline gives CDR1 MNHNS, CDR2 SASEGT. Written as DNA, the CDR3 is TGTGCCAGCAGTATAGGCCTAGCGGGAGTCTACGAGCAGTACTTC. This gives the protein CASSIGLAGVYEQYF.

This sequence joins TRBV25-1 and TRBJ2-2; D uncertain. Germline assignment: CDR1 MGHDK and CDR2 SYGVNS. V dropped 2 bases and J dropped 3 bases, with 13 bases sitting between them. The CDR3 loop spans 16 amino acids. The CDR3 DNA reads TGTGCCAGCAGTGAACGAAGGATATTGGACACCGGGGAGCTGTTTTTT. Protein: CASSERRILDTGELFF.

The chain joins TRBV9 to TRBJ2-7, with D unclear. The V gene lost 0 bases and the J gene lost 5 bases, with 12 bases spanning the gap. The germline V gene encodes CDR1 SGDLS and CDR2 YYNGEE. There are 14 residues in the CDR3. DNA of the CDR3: TGTGCCAGCAGCGTAGGTGGCAGGTTTGACGAGCAGTACTTC. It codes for CASSVGGRFDEQYF.